These 32 T cell receptor beta chains were all obtained from the same sample, sequenced in a study of blood T cells in healthy people across ages. PCR was performed a second time for about 7 to 12 cycles using a sample-barcoded 5' primer and a J-beta primer mix. One entry per CDR3 protein, called by TCRdb with MiXCR from the 5' RACE reads. The sample records some 1.5 million distinct CDR3 sequences, under 30% being singletons. The specimen sequenced was blood. Receptors originate from a woman in her 30s in good health.

This clonotype has a count of ten or more. This chain connects TRBV7-3 to TRBJ2-4; a possible D gene is TRBD2 (6 bases). The V end was cut by 6 bases, the J end by 0 bases, with 12 bases between. Germline CDR1 reads SGHTA; CDR2 reads FQGTGA. The CDR3 consists of 15 residues. The CDR3, as DNA: TGTGCCAGCAGTTTAGGAGGGGCAGCCAAAAACATTCAGTACTTC. Its translation: CASSLGGAAKNIQYF.

This clonotype was seen only a few times. The CDR3 DNA follows: TGCAGTGCTAGAGACGGAGTACTCCGAAGCAATCAGCCCCAGCATTTT. This codes for CSARDGVLRSNQPQHF. The chain has TRBV20-1 and TRBJ1-5; D gene uncertain. With 0 bases removed from V and 1 base from J, the gap between germline ends came to 13 bases. The CDR3 sequence is 16 residues long. Germline V lookup: CDR1 DFQATT, CDR2 SNEGSKA (reference sequence).

There are many counts of this clonotype. The chain employs TRBV29-1 and TRBJ1-2; D is perhaps TRBD1 (6 bases). V lost 3 bases, J lost 2 bases, and 16 bases lay in between. This CDR3 has 15 amino acids. Germline CDR1 SQVTM, CDR2 ANQGSEA. The CDR3 region has the DNA TGCAGCGTTGAGGGTTCTGGGACACCCAACTATGGCTACACCTTC. It is translated as CSVEGSGTPNYGYTF.

This clonotype was counted a few times. This chain connects TRBV20-1 to TRBJ2-7, with 8 bases identical to TRBD1. The junction had 6 bases not matched to a gene; V was cut back by 0 bases and J by 5 bases. The germline gives CDR1 DFQATT, CDR2 SNEGSKA (reference sequence). The CDR3 is 14 residues long. The CDR3 is CSARDRDRSHEQYF. DNA for the CDR3: TGCAGTGCTAGAGACCGGGACAGGTCCCACGAGCAGTACTTC.

The chain is built from TRBV29-1 and TRBJ1-2, with 10 nucleotides matching TRBD1. V was clipped by 7 bases and J by 4 bases; unmatched bases: 9. This CDR3 has 14 residues. Germline CDR1 reads SQVTM; CDR2 reads ANQGSEA. The CDR3 nucleotides read TGCAGCGCCGACGACAGGGGGCAGGGCTATGGCTACACCTTC. This encodes CSADDRGQGYGYTF.

This chain connects TRBV5-1 to TRBJ2-5; 10 positions match TRBD1. CDR1 is SGHRS, CDR2 YFSETQ, per germline. CDR3 length: 15 residues. Trimming cost V 4 bases and J 11 bases; bases outside gene matches: 14. CDR3 amino acids: CASSVAGTGVGEQYF. As DNA, the CDR3 is TGCGCCAGCAGCGTAGCCGGGACAGGGGTAGGGGAGCAGTACTTC.

With respect to this clonotype: The junction does not match germline at one end; this may be a read error. This rearrangement joins TRBV5-1 to TRBJ2-3; D possibly uses TRBD1 or TRBD2 (6 bases each). The CDR3 has 15 residues. Germline V lookup: CDR1 SGHRS, CDR2 YFSETQ. The CDR3 coding sequence is TGCGCCTGCAGCTTTTGGGGGGCTAGCACAGATACGCAGTATTTT. This sequence encodes CACSFWGASTDTQYF. Full variable domain (missing parts from reference TRBV5-1 and TRBJ2-3): KAGVTQTPRYLIKTRGQQVTLSCSPISGHRSVSWYQQTPGQGLQFLFEYFSETQRNKGNFPGRFSGRQFSNSRSEMNVSTLELGDSALYLCACSFWGASTDTQYFGPGTRLTVL.

The rearrangement links TRBV12-3 or TRBV12-4 to TRBJ2-1; D gene unclear. TRBJ2-7 matches the DNA end more closely, so the J call is doubtful. CDR3 length equals 13 residues. The CDR3 region is CASRQRSYNEQYF. CDR3 sequence (DNA): TGTGCCAGCAGGCAGAGGTCCTACAATGAGCAGTACTTC.

This clonotype was picked up a small number of times. The V and J genes are TRBV12-3 or TRBV12-4 and TRBJ1-3; 12 bases match TRBD1. Trimming removed 5 bases from V and 2 bases from J; junction bases left unmatched: 4. This CDR3 has 16 residues. CDR3 nucleotides: TGTGCCAGCAGTCCCGGGACAGGGGGCCCTGGAAACACCATATATTTT. This codes for CASSPGTGGPGNTIYF.

This clonotype has a handful of counts. The chain combines TRBV14 with TRBJ2-5, with TRBD2 matching 7 bases. The end of the DNA fits TRBJ2-7 better, so the J call may be wrong. Germline V gives CDR1 SGHDN, CDR2 FVKESK. The CDR3 length is 14 residues. CDR3 sequence reads: CASSLAGVLSEQYF. DNA for the CDR3: TGTGCCAGCAGTCTTGCGGGAGTTTTGTCCGAGCAGTACTTC.

The chain recombines TRBV6-5 with TRBJ2-3; 8 nucleotides align to TRBD2. J lost 0 bases, V lost 10 bases, and 9 bases had no gene match. From germline, CDR1 is MNHEY and CDR2 SVGAGI. CDR3 length: 15 residues. The CDR3 bases are TGTGCCACTGCACTACTAGCGGCTAGCACAGATACGCAGTATTTT. Its protein is CATALLAASTDTQYF.

This sequence joins TRBV10-1 and TRBJ2-7, with D unclear. Trimming removed 8 bases at V and 0 bases at J, with 17 bases between. CDR1 WNHNN and CDR2 SYGVQD come from the germline V gene (reference sequence). There are 15 residues in the CDR3. CDR3 DNA: TGCGCCAGCCCGAAAGGAAAGATGTCCTCCTACGAGCAGTACTTC. Protein product: CASPKGKMSSYEQYF.

The rearrangement uses TRBV11-2 and TRBJ2-7; no clear D. Per germline, CDR1 SGHAT and CDR2 FQNNGV. The CDR3 is 11 amino acids. Trimming cost V 8 bases and J 6 bases, with 11 bases left between them. The CDR3 DNA is TGTGCCAGCCGTGCCGGTGTCGAGCAGTACTTC. Translated, it gives CASRAGVEQYF.

This clonotype was counted at least ten times. This sequence joins TRBV7-2 and TRBJ2-7; TRBD2 matches at 14 bases. After removal of 5 bases from V and 2 bases from J, the junction contained 11 bases not matched to a gene. CDR3 length equals 18 residues. Germline CDR1 SGHTA, CDR2 FQGNSA. The CDR3 loop is CASSGPWTSGRTPYEQYF. The CDR3 DNA is TGTGCCAGCAGCGGACCCTGGACTAGCGGGAGGACCCCCTACGAGCAGTACTTC.

This clonotype was seen more than once but under ten times. The gene calls are TRBV7-2 and TRBJ2-7; tentative D call: TRBD2 (6 bases). The ends were cut back, 0 bases at V and 5 bases at J, with 11 bases in the middle. The germline V gene encodes CDR1 SGHTA and CDR2 FQGNSA. The CDR3 runs 14 residues. For the CDR3, the DNA is TGTGCCAGCAGCTTAGCAGGGCGGGAACACGAGCAGTACTTC. Amino acid sequence: CASSLAGREHEQYF.

This clonotype has just a few counts. The chain uses TRBV20-1 and TRBJ1-2; D not certain. V was shortened by 1 base and J by 12 bases, with 18 bases between the two germline ends. There are 13 residues in the CDR3. Germline values: CDR1 DFQATT, CDR2 SNEGSKA (reference sequence). The CDR3 reads CSARGQRWQEDTF. The CDR3 DNA reads TGCAGTGCTAGAGGGCAACGCTGGCAGGAGGACACCTTC.

This clonotype has only a few counts. The chain recombines TRBV2 with TRBJ2-6, with D hard to call. The germline V and J ends were trimmed by 5 bases and 2 bases, with 10 bases remaining between them. This CDR3 has 15 amino acids. Germline V gene data show CDR1 as SNHLY and CDR2 as FYNNEI. CDR3 residues: CASSLDRTGANVLTF. The DNA for the CDR3 is TGTGCCAGCAGTCTAGACCGGACTGGGGCCAACGTCCTGACTTTC.

This clonotype came up many times. The chain joins TRBV12-3 or TRBV12-4 to TRBJ2-1, with 12 bases that match TRBD2. This CDR3 is built from 14 residues. V was pared by 6 bases and J by 5 bases, with 2 bases of the junction left unmatched. The CDR3 spells CASRLAGGNNEQFF. DNA of the CDR3: TGTGCCAGCAGACTAGCGGGAGGCAACAATGAGCAGTTCTTC.

This clonotype has a handful of counts. This chain joins TRBV28 and TRBJ1-4; unclear D gene. CDR1 is MDHEN, CDR2 SYDVKM, per germline. The V end was cut by 6 bases, the J end by 8 bases, with 10 bases between. The CDR3 is 12 amino acids. This CDR3 is CASRQTGEKLFF. Here the CDR3 DNA reads TGTGCCAGCAGGCAGACCGGGGAAAAACTGTTTTTT.

V and J are TRBV27 and TRBJ2-1; TRBD1 agrees at 8 bases. The germline CDR1 and CDR2 sequences are MNHEY and SMNVEV (reference sequence). Losses at the gene ends were 4 bases for V and 6 bases for J; bases not matched to a gene: 8. The CDR3 extends over 15 amino acids. The CDR3 sequence is CASSSRQGTFNEQFF. The CDR3 DNA follows: TGTGCCAGCAGTTCTCGACAGGGGACCTTCAATGAGCAGTTCTTC.

The table lists this clonotype with a few counts. The V call is TRBV5-1, the J call TRBJ2-1, with 11 bases that match TRBD2. The CDR3 has 16 residues. V was clipped by 3 bases and J by 8 bases; unmatched bases: 10. CDR1 SGHRS and CDR2 YFSETQ come from the germline V gene. The CDR3 DNA follows: TGCGCCAGCAGCTACCTAGCGGGAGGCTCGGGACATGAGCAGTTCTTC. As protein: CASSYLAGGSGHEQFF.

This clonotype was seen more than once but under ten times. The J gene is TRBJ2-7, the V gene TRBV2; the D gene is possibly TRBD1 (6 bases). Trimming pared 6 bases from V and 8 bases from J, leaving 11 bases between. The CDR3 sequence is 11 residues long. In germline, CDR1 is SNHLY, CDR2 FYNNEI. CDR3 nucleotides: TGTGCCAGCAGAAAGACAGGACAGCAGTACTTC. It codes for CASRKTGQQYF.

This clonotype was detected only a few times. The chain carries TRBV20-1 and TRBJ2-7, with D perhaps TRBD1 or TRBD2 (5 bases each). The CDR3 covers 13 residues. Between the trimmed V and J ends, which lost 6 bases and 4 bases, there was a span of 16 bases. CDR1 DFQATT and CDR2 SNEGSKA come from the germline V gene (reference sequence). Here the CDR3 reads CSASQGAGYEQYF. CDR3 DNA: TGCAGTGCCTCTCAGGGAGCAGGTTACGAGCAGTACTTC.

Concerning this clonotype itself: The junction departs from germline at one end; a sequencing error may be responsible. The chain joins TRBV7-6 to TRBJ2-1; TRBD1 might be the D (6 bases). The germline CDR1 and CDR2 sequences are SGHVS and FNYEAQ. This CDR3 is built from 14 residues. CDR3 protein: CASSLAGTFNEQFF. The CDR3 DNA follows: TGTGCCAGCAGCCTAGCCGGGACATTCAATGAGCAGTTCTTC.

This clonotype was seen a handful of times. V and J are TRBV7-2 and TRBJ2-5; 7 nucleotides line up with TRBD2. Trimming took 6 bases from V and 7 from J; bases not matched to a gene: 11. The germline V gene has CDR1 SGHTA and CDR2 FQGNSA. CDR3 length equals 14 residues. The CDR3 is CASSPWEGPGTQYF. Written as DNA, the CDR3 is TGTGCCAGCAGTCCGTGGGAGGGTCCAGGGACCCAGTACTTC.

V gene TRBV7-9 combines with J gene TRBJ2-5; 11 bases fit TRBD1. V shed 5 bases and J 13 bases; nucleotides not matched to a gene: 6. There are 12 residues in the CDR3. Per the germline V gene, CDR1 is SEHNR and CDR2 is FQNEAQ (reference sequence). In DNA, the CDR3 is TGTGCCAGCAGCCGGACAGGGGGCTCAGGGTACTTC. It codes for CASSRTGGSGYF.

Remarks on this clonotype: A junction end diverges from the germline sequence, so it may reflect a read error. The V call is TRBV20-1, the J call TRBJ1-6; D perhaps matches TRBD1 (5 bases). Germline CDR1 and CDR2: DFQATT and SNEGSKA (reference sequence). The CDR3 totals 15 residues. CDR3 region: CSAPGGIRNNSSLHF. As DNA, the CDR3 is TGCAGTGCTCCCGGGGGTATTCGGAATAATTCATCCCTCCACTTT.

A few counts support this clonotype. The chain combines TRBV12-3 or TRBV12-4 with TRBJ1-2; D unclear. V lost 5 bases and J 3 bases, leaving 13 bases between the germline ends. The CDR3 runs to 14 residues. The CDR3 loop reads CASSPGGVYYGYTF. The CDR3 DNA reads as TGTGCCAGCAGTCCCGGTGGAGTTTACTATGGCTACACCTTC.

This clonotype showed up many times. The chain recombines TRBV5-6 with TRBJ2-7; no clear D gene. CDR3 length equals 14 residues. Trimming took off 3 bases at V and 3 bases at J, with 13 bases between the two ends. Looked up from germline, CDR1 is SGHDT and CDR2 is YYEEEE. The chain's CDR3 is CASSSQLAVYEQYF. The CDR3 nucleotides read TGTGCCAGCAGCTCACAACTCGCGGTCTACGAGCAGTACTTC.

There are many counts of this clonotype. This chain joins TRBV5-1 and TRBJ1-2, with D possibly TRBD1 on 5 matching bases. This CDR3 contains 14 residues. The germline V and J ends were trimmed by 6 bases and 3 bases, with 15 bases remaining between them. From germline, CDR1 is SGHRS and CDR2 YFSETQ. This CDR3 is CASMRGTGDYGYTF. CDR3 DNA: TGCGCCAGCATGCGGGGGACCGGGGACTATGGCTACACCTTC. The full variable domain, completed using reference TRBV5-1 and TRBJ1-2, is KAGVTQTPRYLIKTRGQQVTLSCSPISGHRSVSWYQQTPGQGLQFLFEYFSETQRNKGNFPGRFSGRQFSNSRSEMNVSTLELGDSALYLCASMRGTGDYGYTFGSGTRLTVV.

This clonotype was seen a few times. The J gene is TRBJ2-5, the V gene TRBV12-3 or TRBV12-4; D is perhaps TRBD1 or TRBD2 (5 bases each). V was trimmed by 6 bases and J by 11 bases, leaving 19 bases between them. This CDR3 comprises 13 residues. DNA of the CDR3: TGTGCCAGCAGGGGGGACGGCGACAATGAGCAGTACTTC. Translation: CASRGDGDNEQYF.

This clonotype was seen a few times. This chain connects TRBV27 to TRBJ2-7; maybe TRBD1 (6 bases). CDR1 MNHEY and CDR2 SMNVEV come from the germline V gene (reference sequence). The CDR3 consists of 15 residues. The ends were cut back, 6 bases at V and 7 bases at J, with 22 bases in the middle. This CDR3 reads CASRDQGRAQGEQYF. DNA for the CDR3: TGTGCCAGCAGGGATCAGGGTAGGGCCCAGGGGGAGCAGTACTTC.